This is a list of T cell receptor beta chains from one sample in a study of shared clonotypes between healthy human individuals. The protocol was immunoSEQ multiplex PCR, while the TCRdb copy is restricted to in-frame clones and leaves out a portion. Of some 2.1 million clones detected, roughly 95% appear once; the ten largest clones hold roughly 0.13%. Sample: naive CD4+ T cells sorted from blood. Receptors were obtained from a man younger than 30 in good health. The CDR3 runs from the conserved cysteine through the conserved F or W. Each record gives: CDR3 length, J gene, V gene, clone size, D gene, CDR3 protein. D genes are given only for firm matches. Clone size is given for some rows only: seen once, a few or many times, or a class if the clone is expanded.

len: 14
j_gene: TRBJ1-4
v_gene: TRBV5-1
abundance: -
d_gene: TRBD1
CDR3aa: CASSRDSSNEKLFF

len: 13
j_gene: TRBJ2-7
v_gene: TRBV9
abundance: -
d_gene: -
CDR3aa: CASSVGQSYEQYF

len: 14
j_gene: TRBJ1-1
v_gene: TRBV5-1
abundance: -
d_gene: -
CDR3aa: CASSFQGEATEAFF

len: 14
j_gene: TRBJ1-6
v_gene: TRBV2
abundance: -
d_gene: -
CDR3aa: CATIPSGSNSPLHF

len: 15
j_gene: TRBJ1-4
v_gene: TRBV5-1
abundance: -
d_gene: -
CDR3aa: CASSAGVVANEKLFF

len: 14
j_gene: TRBJ2-7
v_gene: TRBV5-1
abundance: -
d_gene: -
CDR3aa: CASRPTVSGYEQYF

len: 12
j_gene: TRBJ1-2
v_gene: TRBV23-1
abundance: -
d_gene: TRBD1
CDR3aa: CASTTGDPGYTF

len: 13
j_gene: TRBJ1-2
v_gene: TRBV29-1
abundance: many
d_gene: -
CDR3aa: CSVEGGVPYGYTF

len: 15
j_gene: TRBJ1-4
v_gene: TRBV5-1
abundance: -
d_gene: -
CDR3aa: CASSLWALEGEKLFF

len: 13
j_gene: TRBJ2-2
v_gene: TRBV18
abundance: -
d_gene: TRBD1
CDR3aa: CASSPTGGGELFF

len: 13
j_gene: TRBJ2-1
v_gene: TRBV11-2
abundance: -
d_gene: -
CDR3aa: CASSADRWDEQFF

len: 13
j_gene: TRBJ2-7
v_gene: TRBV2
abundance: -
d_gene: -
CDR3aa: CAIEGPSSYEQYF

len: 12
j_gene: TRBJ2-3
v_gene: TRBV6-1
abundance: -
d_gene: -
CDR3aa: CASIGLTDTQYF

len: 14
j_gene: TRBJ2-5
v_gene: TRBV30
abundance: -
d_gene: TRBD1
CDR3aa: CAWRGTGGIKTQYF

len: 15
j_gene: TRBJ1-1
v_gene: TRBV7-9
abundance: -
d_gene: -
CDR3aa: CASSSRGPENTEAFF

len: 13
j_gene: TRBJ2-7
v_gene: TRBV5-6
abundance: -
d_gene: TRBD1
CDR3aa: CASSLGQGFEQYF

len: 12
j_gene: TRBJ2-1
v_gene: TRBV6-6
abundance: -
d_gene: -
CDR3aa: CASSYLGVEQFF

len: 17
j_gene: TRBJ2-2
v_gene: TRBV4-3
abundance: -
d_gene: TRBD2
CDR3aa: CASSQEGLAGATGELFF

len: 15
j_gene: TRBJ1-6
v_gene: TRBV6-5
abundance: -
d_gene: TRBD1
CDR3aa: CASSQDRGQNSPLHF

len: 15
j_gene: TRBJ1-1
v_gene: TRBV11-1
abundance: -
d_gene: -
CDR3aa: CASSPWGTVISEAFF

len: 16
j_gene: TRBJ1-3
v_gene: TRBV18
abundance: -
d_gene: -
CDR3aa: CASSPSIGHSGNTIYF

len: 14
j_gene: TRBJ2-7
v_gene: TRBV19
abundance: -
d_gene: -
CDR3aa: CASSMAGRSYEQYF

len: 17
j_gene: TRBJ2-7
v_gene: TRBV7-2
abundance: once
d_gene: -
CDR3aa: CASSLAPSLSSSYEQYF

len: 15
j_gene: TRBJ2-2
v_gene: TRBV6-6
abundance: -
d_gene: -
CDR3aa: CASTTGLRTTGELFF

len: 13
j_gene: TRBJ1-2
v_gene: TRBV10-3
abundance: once
d_gene: -
CDR3aa: CAISSQVSDGYTF

len: 15
j_gene: TRBJ2-3
v_gene: TRBV9
abundance: -
d_gene: -
CDR3aa: CASSVDSLSTDTQYF

len: 15
j_gene: TRBJ1-5
v_gene: TRBV27
abundance: -
d_gene: -
CDR3aa: CASSSAGLGNQPQHF

len: 15
j_gene: TRBJ2-1
v_gene: TRBV5-1
abundance: -
d_gene: TRBD2
CDR3aa: CASRRTSGGNNEQFF

len: 16
j_gene: TRBJ2-1
v_gene: TRBV4-1
abundance: -
d_gene: TRBD1
CDR3aa: CASSQSGRTGGTEQFF